Each of the 13 T cell receptor beta chains below was sequenced from the same sample in a study of T cells in localized non-small cell lung cancer. Clones were read by immunoSEQ multiplex PCR, and TCRdb kept only the in-frame ones, dropping some. The sample holds tens of thousands of clones, approximately 83% seen once. Source: peripheral blood mononuclear cells, taken before any cancer treatment. These receptors originate from a man aged 40 to 70 with stage III lung adenocarcinoma.

The DNA for the CDR3 is TGTGCCAGCAGCTTAGTGGCCGCCCATACGGGGCCCCAGCATTTT. Translation gives CASSLVAAHTGPQHF. V is TRBV11-2 and J is TRBJ1-5; D uncertain. The CDR3 is 15 residues long. V lost 1 base to trimming and J lost 9 bases, with 16 bases between them. Germline CDR1 and CDR2: SGHAT and FQNNGV.

The genes are TRBV7-3 and TRBJ2-5, with 8 bases aligning to TRBD2. The V gene end was trimmed by 5 bases and the J gene end by 3 bases; junction bases not matched to a gene: 5. The germline V gene has CDR1 SGHTA and CDR2 FQGTGA. The CDR3 is made up of 14 amino acids. The CDR3 is CASSRGGAKETQYF. The CDR3 DNA reads TGTGCCAGCAGCCGGGGGGGTGCAAAAGAGACCCAGTACTTC.

The chain couples TRBV7-2 to TRBJ1-5, with 8 positions matching TRBD1. V dropped 6 bases and J dropped 0; count of bases not matched to a gene: 4. In germline, CDR1 is SGHTA, CDR2 FQGNSA. This CDR3 comprises 15 residues. CDR3 sequence (DNA): TGTGCCAGCAGGCAGGGGGCGGCTAGCAATCAGCCCCAGCATTTT. This encodes CASRQGAASNQPQHF.

V and J are TRBV5-1 and TRBJ2-3, with 7 bases aligning to TRBD2. The CDR3 spans 13 residues. The germline gives CDR1 SGHRS, CDR2 YFSETQ. J gave up 2 bases and V 6 bases, and 3 bases lay outside the gene matches. The chain's CDR3 is CASTTSVTDTQYF. Written as DNA, the CDR3 is TGCGCCAGCACTACTAGCGTCACAGATACGCAGTATTTT.

The CDR3 protein is CASNTVGSRTEAFF. CDR3 in DNA: TGTGCCAGCAACACCGTAGGGTCTCGAACTGAAGCTTTCTTT. This chain joins TRBV18 and TRBJ1-1, with D unresolved. V was shortened by 8 bases and J by 5 bases, with 18 bases between the two germline ends. This CDR3 comprises 14 residues. Germline lookup yields CDR1 KGHSH and CDR2 LQKENI.

The chain joins TRBV18 to TRBJ2-4, with D perhaps matching TRBD1 (6 bases). The CDR3 runs to 13 residues. Germline V gene sequence: CDR1 KGHSH, CDR2 LQKENI. Between the trimmed V and J ends, which lost 5 bases and 8 bases, there was a span of 13 bases. The DNA for the CDR3 is TGTGCCAGCTCAGGCACAGGGTGGGACATTCAGTACTTC. Its translation is CASSGTGWDIQYF.

The chain links TRBV9 to TRBJ2-1; D is unclear. Trimming stripped 1 base from V and 0 bases from J, with 8 bases between. The V gene's germline CDR1 is SGDLS and CDR2 YYNGEE. The CDR3 loop spans 15 amino acids. The CDR3 DNA is TGTGCCAGCAGCGTACGTCCGACCTCCTACAATGAGCAGTTCTTC. Its protein is CASSVRPTSYNEQFF.

The J gene is TRBJ1-5, the V gene TRBV6-6; no clear D. The CDR3 runs to 12 residues. V lost 4 bases and J lost 2, with 3 bases in between. CDR1 is MNHNY and CDR2 is SVGAGI in the germline V gene (reference sequence). The CDR3 loop is CASSWGNQPQHF. For the CDR3, the DNA is TGTGCCAGCAGTTGGGGCAATCAGCCCCAGCATTTT.

The gene calls are TRBV9 and TRBJ2-7; tentatively, D is TRBD1 (5 bases). The V end was cut by 4 bases, the J end by 2 bases, with 13 bases between. CDR1 is SGDLS and CDR2 is YYNGEE in the germline V gene. This CDR3 has 14 residues. The CDR3 DNA follows: TGTGCCAGCAGCCCCAGGACGGACACCTACGAGCAGTACTTC. This translates into CASSPRTDTYEQYF. The full variable domain, rest sourced from reference TRBV9 and TRBJ2-7, is DSGVTQTPKHLITATGQRVTLRCSPRSGDLSVYWYQQSLDQGLQFLIQYYNGEERAKGNILERFSAQQFPDLHSELNLSSLELGDSALYFCASSPRTDTYEQYFGPGTRLTVT.

The chain is built from TRBV7-9 and TRBJ1-2; the D gene is possibly TRBD1 (6 bases). Germline V lookup: CDR1 SEHNR, CDR2 FQNEAQ (reference sequence). CDR3 size: 16 residues. V was pared by 0 bases and J by 7 bases, with 18 bases between. This CDR3 reads CASSLAGHRDAFGYTF. CDR3 sequence (DNA): TGTGCCAGCAGCTTAGCAGGGCACAGGGACGCCTTTGGCTACACCTTC.

This chain joins TRBV28 and TRBJ2-7, with 10 bases that match TRBD2. Germline CDR1 MDHEN, CDR2 SYDVKM. The CDR3 runs to 15 residues. V lost 5 bases, J lost 2 bases, and 6 bases stayed unmatched. This CDR3 is CASSPAGGPPYEQYF. DNA for the CDR3: TGTGCCAGCAGTCCAGCGGGAGGGCCTCCCTACGAGCAGTACTTC.

This chain joins TRBV9 and TRBJ2-2; 8 bases map to TRBD2. The CDR3 has 15 amino acids. Germline V gene data show CDR1 as SGDLS and CDR2 as YYNGEE. V trimming: 3 bases; J trimming: 3 bases; junction bases outside the gene matches: 4. The CDR3 loop is CASSATSADTGELFF. The CDR3 nucleotides are TGTGCCAGCAGCGCGACTAGCGCTGACACCGGGGAGCTGTTTTTT.

The chain has TRBV10-2 and TRBJ2-3, with D perhaps being TRBD1 or TRBD2 (5 bases each). The ends were cut back, 6 bases at V and 6 bases at J, with 13 bases in the middle. CDR1 is WSHSY and CDR2 is SAAADI in the germline V gene. The CDR3 totals 13 residues. In DNA, the CDR3 is TGCGCCAGCAGAGGGGACGTTCCGGATACGCAGTATTTT. Its protein is CASRGDVPDTQYF.